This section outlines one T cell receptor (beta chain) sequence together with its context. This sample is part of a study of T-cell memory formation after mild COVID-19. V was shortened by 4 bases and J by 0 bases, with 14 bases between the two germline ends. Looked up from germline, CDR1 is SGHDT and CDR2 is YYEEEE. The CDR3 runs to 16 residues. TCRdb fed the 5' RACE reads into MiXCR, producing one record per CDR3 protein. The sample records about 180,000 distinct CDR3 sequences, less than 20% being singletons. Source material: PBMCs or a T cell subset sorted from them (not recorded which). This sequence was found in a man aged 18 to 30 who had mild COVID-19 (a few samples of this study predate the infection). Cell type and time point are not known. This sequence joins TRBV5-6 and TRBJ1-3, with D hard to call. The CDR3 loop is CASSVYSLFSGNTIYF. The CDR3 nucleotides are TGTGCCAGCAGCGTGTACAGCCTTTTCTCTGGAAACACCATATATTTT.